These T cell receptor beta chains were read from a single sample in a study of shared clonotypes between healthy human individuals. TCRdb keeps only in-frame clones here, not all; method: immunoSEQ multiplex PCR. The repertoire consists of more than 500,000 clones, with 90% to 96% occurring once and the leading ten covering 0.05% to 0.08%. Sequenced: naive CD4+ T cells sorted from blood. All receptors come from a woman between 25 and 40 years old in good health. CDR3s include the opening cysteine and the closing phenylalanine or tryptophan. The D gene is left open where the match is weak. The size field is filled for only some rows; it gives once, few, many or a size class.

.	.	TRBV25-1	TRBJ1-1	TGTGCCAGCAGATTTAACACTGAAGCTTTCTTT	CASRFNTEAFF
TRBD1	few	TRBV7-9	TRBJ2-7	TGTGCCAGCAGCCCAGGACAGGGCTTGTACGAGCAGTACTTC	CASSPGQGLYEQYF
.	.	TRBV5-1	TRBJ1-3	TGCGCCAGCAGCTTGTCGGGGGTCTCTGGAAACACCATATATTTT	CASSLSGVSGNTIYF
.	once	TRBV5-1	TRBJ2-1	TGCGCCAGCAGCTTGGCCCCAGGGAGCTCCTACAATGAGCAGTTCTTC	CASSLAPGSSYNEQFF
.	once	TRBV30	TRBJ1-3	TGTGCCTCCAGGGACGGTTTCTCTGGAAACACCATATATTTT	CASRDGFSGNTIYF
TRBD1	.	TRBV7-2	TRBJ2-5	TGTGCCAGCAGCCTGGGACAGGGAGTTTCAGAGACCCAGTACTTC	CASSLGQGVSETQYF
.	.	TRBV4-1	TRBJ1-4	TGCGCCAGCAGCCAGCCGGGGAGAAGGGAAAAACTGTTTTTT	CASSQPGRREKLFF
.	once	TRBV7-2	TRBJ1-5	TGTGCCAGCAGCCCAAAAAGGACGGGAGCTCAGCCCCAGCATTTT	CASSPKRTGAQPQHF
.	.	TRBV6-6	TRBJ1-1	TGTGCCAGCAGTTACGGGGGGATGGGGACTGAAGCTTTCTTT	CASSYGGMGTEAFF
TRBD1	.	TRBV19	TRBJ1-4	TGTGCCAGTAGTATAAGGCCAGGGGGAGAAAAACTGTTTTTT	CASSIRPGGEKLFF
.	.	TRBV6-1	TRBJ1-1	TGTGCCAGCAGTGAAGTTCCAGGGGTGGGTGAAGCTTTCTTT	CASSEVPGVGEAFF
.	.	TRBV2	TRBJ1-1	TGTGCCAGCAGTGAATCGCGGCGGATTGCTTTCTTT	CASSESRRIAFF
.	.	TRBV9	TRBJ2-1	TGTGCCAGCAGCGCGACCTACAATGAGCAGTTCTTC	CASSATYNEQFF
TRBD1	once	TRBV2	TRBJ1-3	TGTGCCAGCAGGAAAGACAGGGGCGCTGGAAACACCATATATTTT	CASRKDRGAGNTIYF
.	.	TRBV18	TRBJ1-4	TGTGCCAGCTCACCGTCAGGAACCACTAATGAAAAACTGTTTTTT	CASSPSGTTNEKLFF
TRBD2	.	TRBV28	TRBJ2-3	TGTGCCAGCAGTTCCGGGACTAGCGGGAGGCCTATCACAGATACGCAGTATTTT	CASSSGTSGRPITDTQYF
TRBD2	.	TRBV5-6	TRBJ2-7	TGTGCCAGCAGCCGACTAGCGGACTACGAGCAGTACTTC	CASSRLADYEQYF
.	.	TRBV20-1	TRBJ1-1	TGCAGTGCCAGCCGGGACACGGGCGCTTTCTTT	CSASRDTGAFF
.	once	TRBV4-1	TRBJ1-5	TGCGCCAGCAGCCGTTTACCCCAGGGATATAGCAATCAGCCCCAGCATTTT	CASSRLPQGYSNQPQHF
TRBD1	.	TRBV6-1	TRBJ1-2	TGTGCCAGCACTCCCCCCGGGACAGGGGTCTATGGCTACACCTTC	CASTPPGTGVYGYTF
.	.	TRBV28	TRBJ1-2	TGTGCCAGCAGTTTAAGCCTGGGCTACACCTTC	CASSLSLGYTF
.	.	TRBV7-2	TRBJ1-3	TGTGCCAGCAGCTTAGTCCCGGGGTCTGGAAACACCATATATTTT	CASSLVPGSGNTIYF
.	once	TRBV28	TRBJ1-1	TGTGCCAGCAACCTCTGGGGGACGACAGAGAACACTGAAGCTTTCTTT	CASNLWGTTENTEAFF
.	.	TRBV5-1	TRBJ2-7	TGCGCCAGCAGCTTGGCGGCCGGCTCCTACGAGCAGTACTTC	CASSLAAGSYEQYF
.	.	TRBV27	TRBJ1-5	TGTGCCAGCAGTTTTGGGTTCAATCAGCCCCAGCATTTT	CASSFGFNQPQHF
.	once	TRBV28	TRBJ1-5	TGTGCCAGCAGTCCAAACACGCGCCCGGTCCCCCAGCATTTT	CASSPNTRPVPQHF
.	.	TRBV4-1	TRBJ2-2	TGCGCCAGCAGCCAAGGCCAAGGATTGGCCGGGGAGCTGTTTTTT	CASSQGQGLAGELFF
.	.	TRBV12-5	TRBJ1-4	TGTGCTAGTGGTTTAAGGTTCGGTAGGGGTGGTGAAAAACTGTTTTTT	CASGLRFGRGGEKLFF
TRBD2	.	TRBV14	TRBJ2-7	TGTGCCAGCAGCCCCTTGGACCGACTAGCGGCCTACGAGCAGTACTTC	CASSPLDRLAAYEQYF
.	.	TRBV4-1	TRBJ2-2	TGCGCCAGCAGCCAAGACTGGGCAACCGGGGAGCTGTTTTTT	CASSQDWATGELFF
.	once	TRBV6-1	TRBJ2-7	TGTGCCAGCAGTGAATCCGCCTCCGGGACGGCTTCCTACGAGCAGTACTTC	CASSESASGTASYEQYF
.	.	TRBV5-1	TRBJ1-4	TGCGCCAGCAGCAATCAGGGGTTAAATAATGAAAAACTGTTTTTT	CASSNQGLNNEKLFF
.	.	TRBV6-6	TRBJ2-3	TGTGCCAGCAATCTACAGGGAGATACGCAGTATTTT	CASNLQGDTQYF
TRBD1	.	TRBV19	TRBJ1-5	TGTGCCAGTACCGGGACAGGGGGCCAGCGGCCCCAGCATTTT	CASTGTGGQRPQHF
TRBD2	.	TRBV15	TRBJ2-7	TGTGCCACCAGCGGATGGACTAGCGGGGGCGAGCAGTACTTC	CATSGWTSGGEQYF
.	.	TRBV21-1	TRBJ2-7	TGTGCCAGCAGCAAAAGGGACGGAGCCTACGAGCAGTACTTC	CASSKRDGAYEQYF
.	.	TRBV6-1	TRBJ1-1	TGTGCCAGCAGAATAACAGGGACTGAAGCTTTCTTT	CASRITGTEAFF
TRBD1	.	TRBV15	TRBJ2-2	TGTGCCACCAGCCGCCCTTCGGGGACAGATCAATTCGGGGAGCTGTTTTTT	CATSRPSGTDQFGELFF
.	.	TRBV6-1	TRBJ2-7	TGTGCCAGCAGTGAAGCCCTATTACCCACCCTCGAGCAGTACTTC	CASSEALLPTLEQYF
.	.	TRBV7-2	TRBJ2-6	TGTGCCAGCAGCGATCCCTCTGGGGCCAACGTCCTGACTTTC	CASSDPSGANVLTF
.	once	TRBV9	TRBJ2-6	TGTGCCAGCAGCCCCTCAGAGGGCGAACTGTCTGGGGCCAACGTCCTGACTTTC	CASSPSEGELSGANVLTF